This TCR beta chain was identified in a study of T cells in Graves' hyperthyroidism and ophthalmopathy. TCR beta CDR3 region amplification was performed from RNA transcripts. A first-round RT-PCR of the TCR CDR3 used the HTBI primer set. TCRdb used MiXCR to reprocess the multiplex PCR reads, holding one entry per CDR3 protein. The sample records around 570,000 distinct CDR3 sequences, around 20% being singletons. The CDR3 runs to 17 residues. CDR1 is KGHSH, CDR2 LQKENI, per germline. Trimming cost V 3 bases and J 1 base; bases outside gene matches: 8. The chain links TRBV18 to TRBJ2-3, with TRBD2 matching over 9 bases. The TCR was taken from a man in his forties with Graves' ophthalmopathy. The sample comprised blood. Here the CDR3 DNA reads TGTGCCAGCTCACCCCGTGATAGCGGGGGACGCACAGATACGCAGTATTTT. Translating gives CASSPRDSGGRTDTQYF.